A single sample gave rise to the 19 T cell receptor beta chains below, sequenced in a study of T-cell memory formation after mild COVID-19. In TCRdb, the 5' RACE reads were re-called with MiXCR into one record per CDR3 protein. The sample has about 470,000 distinct CDR3 sequences; about 23% are singletons. The sequencing sample was made of PBMCs or a T cell subset sorted from them (not recorded which). Every receptor here comes from an adult woman who had mild COVID-19 (a few samples of this study predate the infection). Cell type and time point are not known.

This clonotype was counted between two and nine times. The chain uses TRBV11-1 and TRBJ1-6, with a weak D call TRBD1 (5 bases). V lost 5 bases and J 7 bases, leaving 15 bases between the germline ends. This CDR3 region has 15 residues. Germline V gene lookup returns CDR1 SGHAT and CDR2 FQDESV (reference sequence). Here the CDR3 DNA reads TGTGCCAGCAGCCTTGGACAATTAGGGAATTCACCCCTCCACTTT. The encoded protein is CASSLGQLGNSPLHF. Using reference TRBV11-1 and TRBJ1-6 for the parts outside the CDR3, the full variable domain is EAEVAQSPRYKITEKSQAVAFWCDPISGHATLYWYRQILGQGPELLVQFQDESVVDDSQLPKDRFSAERLKGVDSTLKIQPAELGDSAMYLCASSLGQLGNSPLHFGNGTRLTVT.

The V and J genes are TRBV12-3 or TRBV12-4 and TRBJ2-3, with TRBD1 matching over 8 bases. Trimming removed 6 bases from V and 3 bases from J; junction bases left unmatched: 8. The CDR3 length is 15 residues. The CDR3 region has the DNA TGTGCCAGCAGGATGGACAGGGTGTCGACAGATACGCAGTATTTT. Translated: CASRMDRVSTDTQYF.

The gene calls are TRBV5-1 and TRBJ2-7, with D possibly matching TRBD1 (6 bases). This CDR3 contains 14 residues. The germline CDR1 and CDR2 sequences are SGHRS and YFSETQ. V lost 0 bases and J lost 5, with 12 bases in between. The CDR3 region is CASSLGTGYHEQYF. The CDR3 nucleotides read TGCGCCAGCAGCTTGGGTACAGGGTACCACGAGCAGTACTTC.

This clonotype was counted at least ten times. The chain has TRBV7-2 and TRBJ2-7, with 7 bases matching TRBD2. The length of the CDR3 is 16 residues. V shed 4 bases, J shed 1 base, and the junction held 10 bases outside the gene matches. Germline values: CDR1 SGHTA, CDR2 FQGNSA. The CDR3 spells CASSSPSGVKSYEQYF. The CDR3 DNA is TGTGCCAGCAGCTCCCCGAGCGGGGTAAAATCCTACGAGCAGTACTTC.

This chain uses TRBV5-1 with TRBJ1-1, with 8 positions matching TRBD1. V lost 0 bases and J lost 0; bases outside the gene matches: 13. This CDR3 is built from 19 residues. Looked up from germline, CDR1 is SGHRS and CDR2 is YFSETQ. CDR3 residues: CASSLAPGGQKGMNTEAFF. The DNA of the CDR3 is TGCGCCAGCAGCTTGGCACCAGGGGGCCAGAAGGGTATGAACACTGAAGCTTTCTTT.

Ten or more counts support this clonotype. CDR3: CASSLGGAAGALYEQYF. The CDR3 bases are TGTGCCAGCAGCTTAGGTGGTGCAGCGGGAGCCCTCTACGAGCAGTACTTC. The V call is TRBV7-6, the J call TRBJ2-7; 8 nucleotides match TRBD2. The junction had 11 bases not matched to a gene; V was cut back by 1 base and J by 3 bases. This CDR3 is 17 amino acids long. Germline V gene lookup returns CDR1 SGHVS and CDR2 FNYEAQ.

Only a few counts were recorded for this clonotype. The V call is TRBV12-3 or TRBV12-4, the J call TRBJ1-5; 10 bases are a match to TRBD1. The V and J ends lost 5 bases and 7 bases, in that order; junction bases with no gene match: 11. This CDR3 contains 16 residues. CDR3 nucleotides: TGTGCCAGCAGTCCCTGGGGACAGGGGTTCGGGCAGCCCCAGCATTTT. This sequence encodes CASSPWGQGFGQPQHF.

V gene TRBV12-3 or TRBV12-4 combines with J gene TRBJ2-3, with a possible D match to TRBD2 (6 bases). CDR3 length: 15 residues. V was shortened by 1 base and J by 8 bases, with 16 bases between the two germline ends. CDR3 region: CASSLENPSVGTQYF. The CDR3 DNA is TGTGCCAGCAGTTTAGAGAATCCTAGCGTCGGTACGCAGTATTTT.

This clonotype was seen more than once but under ten times. The J gene is TRBJ1-3, the V gene TRBV11-1; D is ambiguous. Between the trimmed V and J ends, which lost 5 bases and 0 bases, there was a span of 8 bases. Germline lookup yields CDR1 SGHAT and CDR2 FQDESV (reference sequence). CDR3 length: 14 residues. The chain's CDR3 is CASSRTNSGNTIYF. CDR3 in DNA: TGTGCCAGCAGCCGCACGAACTCTGGAAACACCATATATTTT.

The rearrangement joins TRBV7-9 to TRBJ2-2; TRBD2 aligns across 7 bases. Germline values: CDR1 SEHNR, CDR2 FQNEAQ (reference sequence). The trim removed 3 bases at V and 6 bases at J, leaving 4 bases unmatched. This CDR3 spans 14 amino acids. The CDR3 spells CASSFYAGAGELFF. The CDR3 coding sequence is TGTGCCAGCAGCTTTTATGCGGGAGCCGGGGAGCTGTTTTTT.

This clonotype was detected a few times. The gene calls are TRBV2 and TRBJ2-1; D is unclear. Germline CDR1 SNHLY, CDR2 FYNNEI. CDR3 length: 14 amino acids. Trimming removed 4 bases at V and 8 bases at J, with 15 bases between. This CDR3 reads CASSARLVRDEQFF. The CDR3 bases are TGTGCCAGCAGTGCTAGGCTAGTCCGGGATGAGCAGTTCTTC. Complete variable domain (other parts from reference TRBV2 and TRBJ2-1): EPEVTQTPSHQVTQMGQEVILRCVPISNHLYFYWYRQILGQKVEFLVSFYNNEISEKSEIFDDQFSVERPDGSNFTLKIRSTKLEDSAMYFCASSARLVRDEQFFGPGTRLTVL.

This sequence joins TRBV21-1 and TRBJ2-7; TRBD1 is the table's D call and was not checked against the DNA. TRBV21-1 is recorded as a pseudogene. This CDR3 contains 12 residues. CDR3 protein: CASSKDGGEQYF. The CDR3 coding sequence is TGTGCCAGCAGCAAAGATGGGGGCGAGCAGTACTTC.

V usage is TRBV24-1 and J usage is TRBJ2-3; 7 nucleotides match TRBD1. There are 15 residues in the CDR3. Trimming took 5 bases from V and 1 from J; bases not matched to a gene: 5. CDR1 and CDR2 from the germline V gene are KGHDR and SFDVKD. In DNA form, the CDR3 reads TGTGCCACCAGTGCCAGGACAGGACGCACAGATACGCAGTATTTT. The encoded protein is CATSARTGRTDTQYF.

There are a few counts of this clonotype. The chain has TRBV7-9 and TRBJ2-3, with TRBD1 as a possible D gene (5 bases). The CDR3 sequence is 16 residues long. Germline loops: CDR1 SEHNR, CDR2 FQNEAQ (reference sequence). Trimming cost V 1 base and J 2 bases, with 13 bases left between them. The CDR3 reads CASSLEPWGYTDTQYF. In DNA, the CDR3 is TGTGCCAGCAGCTTAGAACCCTGGGGCTACACAGATACGCAGTATTTT.

This rearrangement joins TRBV9 to TRBJ2-2; D gene unclear. CDR3 length: 11 residues. The germline V and J ends were trimmed by 3 bases and 7 bases, with 4 bases remaining between them. The germline V gene encodes CDR1 SGDLS and CDR2 YYNGEE. The CDR3 nucleotides read TGTGCCAGCAGCGGGAACGGGGAGCTGTTTTTT. Translation: CASSGNGELFF.

This clonotype has a handful of counts. The chain carries TRBV6-6 and TRBJ2-3; D is uncertain. V lost 1 base, J lost 0 bases, and 23 bases lay in between. The CDR3 length is 20 residues. Germline V lookup: CDR1 MNHNY, CDR2 SVGAGI (reference sequence). This CDR3 is CASSYWAVLHAPPSTDTQYF. The CDR3 nucleotides are TGTGCCAGCAGTTACTGGGCTGTCCTTCATGCCCCTCCAAGCACAGATACGCAGTATTTT.

This clonotype was picked up one time. V usage is TRBV6-2 or TRBV6-3 and J usage is TRBJ2-1; 12 bases agree with TRBD2. With V trimmed by 2 bases and J by 9 bases, 11 bases remained unmatched. Germline CDR1 reads MNHEY; CDR2 reads SVGEGT. CDR3 length: 17 amino acids. DNA for the CDR3: TGTGCCAGCAGTTACAGGAGGCTAGCGGGAGGGCCGGGTGAGCAGTTCTTC. Translation: CASSYRRLAGGPGEQFF.

This clonotype was counted at least ten times. The chain is built from TRBV7-6 and TRBJ2-1; D remains unclear. This CDR3 is 13 amino acids long. The V gene's germline CDR1 is SGHVS and CDR2 FNYEAQ. Between the trimmed V and J ends, which lost 5 bases and 6 bases, there was a span of 11 bases. The CDR3 DNA is TGTGCCAGCAGCATAAGGGTCGGCAATGAGCAGTTCTTC. Protein product: CASSIRVGNEQFF.

This clonotype has a handful of counts. DNA for the CDR3: TGCGCCAGCAGCTTGGAGGCGGAGTACTATGGCTACACCTTC. Encoded protein: CASSLEAEYYGYTF. The chain recombines TRBV5-1 with TRBJ1-2; unclear D gene. CDR1 and CDR2 (germline): SGHRS, YFSETQ. V was cut by 0 bases and J by 3 bases, with 9 bases left in between. The CDR3 loop spans 14 amino acids.